This T cell receptor beta chain was captured in a study of blood T cell repertoires in COVID-19. Across the whole study: Samples taken during acute and convalescent COVID-19 were collected in the United States, Italy and Spain. T cells, B-cell-depleted T cells, or PBMCs provided the cDNA or gDNA that served as material.

V was pared by 5 bases and J by 0 bases, with 11 bases of the junction left unmatched. Germline V gene sequence: CDR1 SEHNR, CDR2 FQNEAQ (reference sequence). The CDR3 contains 17 residues. In the original processing: Nucleated cell number was recorded as an estimate derived from reference gene primer amplification. This table comes from immunoSEQ multiplex PCR, and its TCRdb copy is limited to in-frame clones, with some not included. The V and J calls and clone size come from that table; D and trimming were worked out from the DNA. The table lists roughly 70,000 clones, approximately 90% of them singletons, with 6% to 8% in the top ten.

Sequencing input: peripheral blood. The clonotype was recovered from a woman older than 75 with active COVID-19. The V gene is TRBV7-9, the J gene TRBJ2-7, with 9 bases lining up with TRBD2. The CDR3 nucleotides are TGTGCCAGCAGCCAAGGGCCAGCGGGAGGCAGCTCCTACGAGCAGTACTTC. Translation: CASSQGPAGGSSYEQYF.